A single sample is the source of the 2 T cell receptor beta chains below, sequenced in a study of immune characterization of retroperitoneal liposarcoma. From the PCR reads, TCRdb called clonotypes with MiXCR, one entry per CDR3 protein. The data show 9,000 to 13,000 distinct CDR3 sequences, with 27% seen just once and 8.3% held by the top ten. Sample: tumor tissue. The receptors shown here come from a male donor with retroperitoneal liposarcoma.

The chain has TRBV7-8 and TRBJ1-6, with TRBD1 identical over 10 bases. Germline CDR1 is SGHVS and CDR2 is FQNEAQ. V shed 2 bases and J 7 bases; nucleotides not matched to a gene: 2. The CDR3 runs 15 residues. DNA for the CDR3: TGTGCCAGCAGCTTATTGACAGGGGGCAATTCACCCCTCCACTTT. Translating gives CASSLLTGGNSPLHF.

This clonotype was seen at least ten times. CDR3 amino acids: CASSPDGLRSYEQFF. CDR3 nucleotide sequence: TGTGCCAGCAGCCCGGACGGGCTTCGGTCCTACGAGCAGTTCTTC. The V gene is TRBV6-1, the J gene TRBJ2-1, with D hard to call. Looked up from germline, CDR1 is MNHNS and CDR2 is SASEGT. The CDR3 runs 15 residues. V was trimmed by 6 bases and J by 10 bases, leaving 22 bases between them.